Below, 12 T cell receptor beta chains from the same sample are listed, as sequenced in a study of T cell repertoires in cytomegalovirus infection. For these TCRs, the target antigens are not known. One entry per CDR3 protein, called by TCRdb with MiXCR from the reads. The profile shows around 770,000 distinct CDR3 sequences, about 27% of them singletons. The material sequenced was cultured CD8+ T cells from PBMCs, taken from culture after CMV antigen stimulation. These receptor sequences come from a human donor in good health (CMV status not recorded). Some clones in this sample may be carry-over from other donors' samples.

The chain combines TRBV5-6 with TRBJ1-1, with 8 bases matching TRBD1. V was pared by 0 bases and J by 4 bases, with 5 bases of the junction left unmatched. The CDR3 is made up of 15 amino acids. Germline loops: CDR1 SGHDT, CDR2 YYEEEE. CDR3 in DNA: TGTGCCAGCAGCTTGGTCCTACAGGGGGGCACTGAAGCTTTCTTT. Translated: CASSLVLQGGTEAFF.

The V gene is TRBV12-3 or TRBV12-4, the J gene TRBJ2-7, with TRBD2 identical over 10 bases. The V segment lost 1 base and the J segment 4 bases; nucleotides outside the gene matches: 10. CDR3 length: 17 residues. CDR3 protein: CASSLGGSGGAYYEQYF. CDR3 nucleotide sequence: TGTGCCAGCAGTTTAGGGGGCAGCGGGGGGGCCTATTACGAGCAGTACTTC.

The V gene is TRBV7-9, the J gene TRBJ2-1; no clear D. Germline V gene sequence: CDR1 SEHNR, CDR2 FQNEAQ (reference sequence). The CDR3 has 13 residues. With 7 bases removed from V and 4 bases from J, the gap between germline ends came to 11 bases. CDR3 protein: CASILDPYNEQFF. The CDR3 DNA reads as TGTGCCAGCATCTTGGACCCGTACAATGAGCAGTTCTTC.

V and J are TRBV27 and TRBJ2-1; TRBD2 matches at 7 bases. V lost 7 bases to trimming and J lost 7 bases; unmatched junction nucleotides: 7. The CDR3 is 13 amino acids. Germline V gene data show CDR1 as MNHEY and CDR2 as SMNVEV (reference sequence). The CDR3 DNA reads TGTGCCAGCACCCAGCGGGGAGCGAATGAGCAGTTCTTC. Translating gives CASTQRGANEQFF.

The rearrangement uses TRBV5-1 and TRBJ1-2; 7 nucleotides match TRBD1. The trim removed 4 bases at V and 8 bases at J, leaving 5 bases unmatched. Germline assignment: CDR1 SGHRS and CDR2 YFSETQ. The CDR3 length is 12 residues. This CDR3 is CASSQTGTGYTF. The CDR3 bases are TGCGCCAGCAGCCAGACAGGGACCGGCTACACCTTC.

This clonotype came up a few times. The chain is built from TRBV12-3 or TRBV12-4 and TRBJ2-5; D gene uncertain. Deletions cut 1 base from V and 5 bases from J, with 14 bases between. CDR3 size: 15 residues. CDR3 bases: TGTGCCAGCAGTTTAGTGGGCGGACCTCGGGAGACCCAGTACTTC. This translates into CASSLVGGPRETQYF.

The chain links TRBV7-9 to TRBJ2-1; D not certain. With 5 bases removed from V and 1 base from J, the gap between germline ends came to 9 bases. The CDR3 contains 14 residues. CDR1 SEHNR and CDR2 FQNEAQ come from the germline V gene (reference sequence). In nucleotides, the CDR3 is TGTGCCAGCAGCACTCCGAGATCCTACAATGAGCAGTTCTTC. Amino acids: CASSTPRSYNEQFF.

This chain joins TRBV12-3 or TRBV12-4 and TRBJ2-1, with 12 bases matching TRBD2. CDR3 length equals 16 residues. With V trimmed by 1 base and J by 6 bases, 4 bases remained unmatched. CDR3 loop: CASSLETSGGINEQFF. As DNA, the CDR3 is TGTGCCAGCAGTTTAGAAACTAGCGGGGGGATCAATGAGCAGTTCTTC.

This clonotype was seen a few times. The chain employs TRBV19 and TRBJ1-6, with D possibly TRBD1 on 5 matching bases. This CDR3 is 16 amino acids long. CDR1 and CDR2 (germline): LNHDA, SQIVND (reference sequence). V was cut by 4 bases and J by 6 bases, with 16 bases left in between. The CDR3 loop reads CASSKIRDGFNSPLHF. The CDR3 DNA sequence: TGTGCCAGTAGTAAAATCCGGGACGGATTTAATTCACCCCTCCACTTT. The whole variable domain, remainder taken from reference TRBV19 and TRBJ1-6, is DGGITQSPKYLFRKEGQNVTLSCEQNLNHDAMYWYRQDPGQGLRLIYYSQIVNDFQKGDIAEGYSVSREKKESFPLTVTSAQKNPTAFYLCASSKIRDGFNSPLHFGNGTRLTVT.

This rearrangement joins TRBV7-6 to TRBJ2-7; D not certain. The germline CDR1 and CDR2 sequences are SGHVS and FNYEAQ. The CDR3 sequence is 12 residues long. V dropped 6 bases and J dropped 2 bases, with 8 bases sitting between them. CDR3 sequence (DNA): TGTGCCAGCAGTTTGAACCCCTACGAGCAGTACGTC. It specifies CASSLNPYEQYV.

The rearrangement links TRBV7-9 to TRBJ2-5, with TRBD2 as a possible D gene (6 bases). From germline, CDR1 is SEHNR and CDR2 FQNEAQ (reference sequence). The V end lost 0 bases, the J end lost 2 bases, and 13 bases lay between the germline ends. This CDR3 is 16 amino acids long. The CDR3 is CASSLASRRAQETQYF. CDR3 sequence (DNA): TGTGCCAGCAGCTTAGCGAGTCGGAGGGCACAAGAGACCCAGTACTTC.

This sequence joins TRBV6-2 or TRBV6-3 and TRBJ1-1; 8 bases are shared with TRBD1. CDR1 is MNHEY, CDR2 SVGEGT, per germline. J gave up 3 bases and V 0 bases, and 6 bases lay outside the gene matches. The CDR3 runs to 16 residues. CDR3 sequence reads: CASSYSRDRGDTEAFF. In nucleotides, the CDR3 is TGTGCCAGCAGTTACTCGCGAGACAGGGGAGACACTGAAGCTTTCTTT.